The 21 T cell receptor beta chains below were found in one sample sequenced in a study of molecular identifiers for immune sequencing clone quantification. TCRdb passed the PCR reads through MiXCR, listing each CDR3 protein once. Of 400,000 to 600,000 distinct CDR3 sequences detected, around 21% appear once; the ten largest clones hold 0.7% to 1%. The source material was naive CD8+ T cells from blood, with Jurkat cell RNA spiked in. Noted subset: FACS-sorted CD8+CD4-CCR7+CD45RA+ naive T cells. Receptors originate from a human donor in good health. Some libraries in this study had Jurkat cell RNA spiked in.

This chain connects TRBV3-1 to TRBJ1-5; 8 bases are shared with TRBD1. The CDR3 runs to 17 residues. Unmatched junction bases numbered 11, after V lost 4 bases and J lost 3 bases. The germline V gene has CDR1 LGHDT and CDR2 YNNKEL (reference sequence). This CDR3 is CASSPSRPGQANQPQHF. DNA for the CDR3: TGTGCCAGCAGCCCTTCACGCCCGGGACAGGCCAATCAGCCCCAGCATTTT.

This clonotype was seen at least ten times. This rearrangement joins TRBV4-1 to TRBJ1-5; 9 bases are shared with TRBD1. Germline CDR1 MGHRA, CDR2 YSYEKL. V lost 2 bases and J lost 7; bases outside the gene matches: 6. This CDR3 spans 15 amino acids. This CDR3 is CASSQKQGAGQPQHF. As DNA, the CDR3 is TGCGCCAGCAGCCAAAAACAGGGGGCAGGACAGCCCCAGCATTTT.

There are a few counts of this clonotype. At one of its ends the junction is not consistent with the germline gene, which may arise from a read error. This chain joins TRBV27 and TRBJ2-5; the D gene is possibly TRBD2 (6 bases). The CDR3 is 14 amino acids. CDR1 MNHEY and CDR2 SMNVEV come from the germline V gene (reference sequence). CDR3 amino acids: CASSYQGGQQTQYF. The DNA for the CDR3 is TGTGCCAGCAGTTACCAGGGAGGCCAACAGACCCAGTACTTC.

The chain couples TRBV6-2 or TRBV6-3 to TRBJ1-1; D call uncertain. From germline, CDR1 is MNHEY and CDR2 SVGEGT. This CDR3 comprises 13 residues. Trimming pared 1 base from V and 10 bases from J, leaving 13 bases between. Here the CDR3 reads CASSYWVDRTAFF. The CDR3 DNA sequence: TGTGCCAGCAGTTACTGGGTTGATCGGACAGCTTTCTTT.

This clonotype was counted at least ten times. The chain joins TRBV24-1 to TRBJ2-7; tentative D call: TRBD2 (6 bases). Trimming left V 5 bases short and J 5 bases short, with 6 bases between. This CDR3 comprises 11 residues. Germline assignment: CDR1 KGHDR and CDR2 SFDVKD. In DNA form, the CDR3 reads TGTGCCACCAGTGGGGGGGACGAGCAGTACTTC. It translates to CATSGGDEQYF.

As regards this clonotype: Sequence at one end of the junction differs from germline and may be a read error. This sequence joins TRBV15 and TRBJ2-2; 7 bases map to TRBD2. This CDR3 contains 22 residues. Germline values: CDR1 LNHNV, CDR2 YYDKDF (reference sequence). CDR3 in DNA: TGTGCCACCAGCAGAGAAGGGTCTAGCGGCCCCTCAGGGCGCTCGAAGACCGGGGAGCTGTTTTTT. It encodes CATSREGSSGPSGRSKTGELFF.

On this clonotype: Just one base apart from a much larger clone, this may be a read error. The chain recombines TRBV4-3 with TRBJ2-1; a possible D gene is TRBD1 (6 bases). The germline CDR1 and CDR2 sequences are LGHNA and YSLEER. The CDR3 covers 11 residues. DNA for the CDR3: TGCACCAGCAGCCAGAACAGGGTGCAGTTCTTC. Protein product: CTSSQNRVQFF.

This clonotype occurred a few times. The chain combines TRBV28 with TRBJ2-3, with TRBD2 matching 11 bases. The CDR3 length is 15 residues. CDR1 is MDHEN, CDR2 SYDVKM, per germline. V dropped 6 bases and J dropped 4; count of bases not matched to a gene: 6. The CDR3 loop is CASRTTSGNADTQYF. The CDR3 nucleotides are TGTGCCAGCAGGACGACTAGCGGGAACGCAGATACGCAGTATTTT. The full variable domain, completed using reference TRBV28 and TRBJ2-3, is DVKVTQSSRYLVKRTGEKVFLECVQDMDHENMFWYRQDPGLGLRLIYFSYDVKMKEKGDIPEGYSVSREKKERFSLILESASTNQTSMYLCASRTTSGNADTQYFGPGTRLTVL.

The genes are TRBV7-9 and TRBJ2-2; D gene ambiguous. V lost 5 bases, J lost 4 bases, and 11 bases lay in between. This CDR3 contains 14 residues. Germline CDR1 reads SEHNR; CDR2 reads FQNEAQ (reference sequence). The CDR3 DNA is TGTGCCAGCAGCGCTACAGTAGCCACCGGGGAGCTGTTTTTT. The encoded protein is CASSATVATGELFF.

Here the CDR3 reads CASSLSAGASSYEQYF. The CDR3 bases are TGTGCCAGCAGCTTATCGGCAGGGGCGAGCTCCTACGAGCAGTACTTC. The chain carries TRBV7-9 and TRBJ2-7, with TRBD1 as a possible D gene (6 bases). The CDR3 has 16 amino acids. Germline V lookup: CDR1 SEHNR, CDR2 FQNEAQ (reference sequence). Trimming shortened V by 2 bases and J by 0 bases, and 14 bases separated the two germline ends.

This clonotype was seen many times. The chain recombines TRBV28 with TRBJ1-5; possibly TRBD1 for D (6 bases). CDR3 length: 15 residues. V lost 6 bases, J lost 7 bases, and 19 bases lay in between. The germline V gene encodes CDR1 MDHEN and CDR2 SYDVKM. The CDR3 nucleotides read TGTGCCAGCAGCCGCTTGGGGGCCGGGAAGCAGCCCCAGCATTTT. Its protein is CASSRLGAGKQPQHF.

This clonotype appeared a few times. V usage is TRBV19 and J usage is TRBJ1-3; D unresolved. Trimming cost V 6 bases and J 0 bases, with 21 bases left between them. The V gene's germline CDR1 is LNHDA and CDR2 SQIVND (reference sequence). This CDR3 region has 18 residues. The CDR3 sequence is CASSSIAIIDISGNTIYF. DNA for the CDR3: TGTGCCAGTAGCAGCATAGCGATCATAGACATCTCTGGAAACACCATATATTTT.

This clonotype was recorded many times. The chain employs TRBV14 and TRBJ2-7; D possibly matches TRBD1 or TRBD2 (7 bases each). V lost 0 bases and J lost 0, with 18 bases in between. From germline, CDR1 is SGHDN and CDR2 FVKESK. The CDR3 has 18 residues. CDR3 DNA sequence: TGTGCCAGCAGCCAAGATCAGCCAGGGGGGGCCTACTCCTACGAGCAGTACTTC. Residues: CASSQDQPGGAYSYEQYF.

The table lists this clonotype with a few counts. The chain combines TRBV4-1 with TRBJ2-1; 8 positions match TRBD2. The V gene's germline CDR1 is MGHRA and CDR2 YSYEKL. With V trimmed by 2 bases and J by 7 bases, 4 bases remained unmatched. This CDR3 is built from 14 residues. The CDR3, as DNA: TGCGCCAGCAGCCAATCCATAGCGGGGAATGAGCAGTTCTTC. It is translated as CASSQSIAGNEQFF.

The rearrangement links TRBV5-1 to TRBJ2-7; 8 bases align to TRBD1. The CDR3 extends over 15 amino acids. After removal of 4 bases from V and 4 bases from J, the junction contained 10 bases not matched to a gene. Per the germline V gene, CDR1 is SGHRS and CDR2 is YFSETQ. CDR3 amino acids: CASSPTGGTRYEQYF. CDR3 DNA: TGCGCCAGCAGCCCTACAGGGGGAACCCGGTACGAGCAGTACTTC.

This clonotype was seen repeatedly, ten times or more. CDR3 loop: CASSRPGQGVHEQYF. CDR3 DNA sequence: TGTGCCAGCAGCCGCCCGGGACAGGGGGTCCACGAGCAGTACTTC. The chain employs TRBV3-1 and TRBJ2-7; 11 nucleotides match TRBD1. The CDR3 is 15 residues long. From germline, CDR1 is LGHDT and CDR2 YNNKEL (reference sequence). The ends lost 4 bases at V and 5 bases at J; junction bases unmatched: 7.

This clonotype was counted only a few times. The CDR3 spells CASSYAYLEHGYTF. Here the CDR3 DNA reads TGTGCCAGCAGTTACGCTTATTTGGAGCATGGCTACACCTTC. This chain joins TRBV6-2 or TRBV6-3 and TRBJ1-2; D is uncertain. V lost 2 bases and J lost 6, with 13 bases in between. The length of the CDR3 is 14 residues. Germline V lookup: CDR1 MNHEY, CDR2 SVGEGT.

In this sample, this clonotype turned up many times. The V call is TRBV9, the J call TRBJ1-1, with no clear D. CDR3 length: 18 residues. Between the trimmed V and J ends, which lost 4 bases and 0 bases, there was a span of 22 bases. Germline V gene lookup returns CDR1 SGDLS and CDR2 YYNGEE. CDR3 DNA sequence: TGTGCCAGCAGCCTTTCGGCTGAGCGAATTGACGTGAACACTGAAGCTTTCTTT. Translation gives CASSLSAERIDVNTEAFF.

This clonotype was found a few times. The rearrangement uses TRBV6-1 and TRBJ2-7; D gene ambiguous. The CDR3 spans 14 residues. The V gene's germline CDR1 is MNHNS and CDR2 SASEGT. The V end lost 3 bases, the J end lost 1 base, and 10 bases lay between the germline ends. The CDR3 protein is CASSESIGSYEQYF. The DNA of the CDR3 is TGTGCCAGCAGTGAGTCGATCGGATCCTACGAGCAGTACTTC.

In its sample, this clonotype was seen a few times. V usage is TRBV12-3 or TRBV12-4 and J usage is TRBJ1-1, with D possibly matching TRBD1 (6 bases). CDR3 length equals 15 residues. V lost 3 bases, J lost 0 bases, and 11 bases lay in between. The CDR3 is CASSFDDRLNTEAFF. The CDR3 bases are TGTGCCAGCAGTTTTGACGACAGGTTGAACACTGAAGCTTTCTTT.

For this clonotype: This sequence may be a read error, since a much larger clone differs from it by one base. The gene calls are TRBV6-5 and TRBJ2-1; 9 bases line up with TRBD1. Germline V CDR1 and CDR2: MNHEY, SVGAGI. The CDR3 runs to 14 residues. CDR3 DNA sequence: TGTGCCACCAGTTACTGGGGGACAGGGAATGAGCAGTTCTTC. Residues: CATSYWGTGNEQFF.